This T cell receptor beta chain appears in the sequencing data of a study of vaccination effects on CD4 cells after COVID-19. As for the study in general: Post-vaccine sample collection fell at a median of 72 days after the second dose.

Per germline, CDR1 SGHDN and CDR2 FVKESK. The CDR3 runs 12 residues. V lost 1 base and J lost 8, with 8 bases in between. Under the ViraFEST assay, PBMC were stimulated with viral peptide pools so that antigen-specific CD4+ T cells expanded. Sequencing was performed afterwards. Culture lasted about 11 days before CD4+ T cell isolation. Either the BNT162b2 or mRNA-1273 vaccine was given to participants in two doses. As to this clone: The antigen is unknown.

Profiled with immunoSEQ multiplex PCR; TCRdb holds only in-frame clones, not every one. The sample comprises fewer than 30,000 clones, under 90% of which are singletons, and more than 1.4% rests with the top ten. V usage is TRBV14 and J usage is TRBJ1-2; D is uncertain. Sequences were derived from CD4+ T cells from PBMCs cultured with HCoV-NL63 spike peptides, sampled after COVID-19 vaccination. The sequence came from a human donor who received a COVID-19 vaccine. Some clones in this sample may be carry-over from other donors' samples. The CDR3 DNA follows: TGTGCCAGCAGCCAAGGCGGGCCGGGCTACACCTTC. It translates to CASSQGGPGYTF.